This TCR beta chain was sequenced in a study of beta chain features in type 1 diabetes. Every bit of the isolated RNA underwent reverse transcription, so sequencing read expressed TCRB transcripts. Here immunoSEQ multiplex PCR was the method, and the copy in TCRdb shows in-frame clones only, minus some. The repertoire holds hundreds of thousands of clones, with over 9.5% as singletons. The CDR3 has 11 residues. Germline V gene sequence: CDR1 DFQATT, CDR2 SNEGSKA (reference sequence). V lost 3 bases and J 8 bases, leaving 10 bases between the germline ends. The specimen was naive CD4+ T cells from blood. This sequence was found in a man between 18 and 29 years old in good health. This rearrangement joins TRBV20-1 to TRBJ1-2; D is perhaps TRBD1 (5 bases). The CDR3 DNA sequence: TGCAGTGCTAGGGCGGGGCAGGGCTACACCTTC. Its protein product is CSARAGQGYTF.